The 6 T cell receptor beta chains reported below all come from one sample, sequenced in a study of blood T cells in healthy people across ages. The use of a sample-barcoded 5' primer and a J-beta primer mix characterized a second PCR of about 7 to 12 cycles. TCRdb used MiXCR to reprocess the 5' RACE reads, holding one entry per CDR3 protein. The sample has about 1.7 million distinct CDR3 sequences, roughly 28% seen once. Source material: blood. All receptors come from a woman younger than 45 in good health.

In this sample, this clonotype turned up a few times. This chain connects TRBV6-5 to TRBJ1-5; a weak D match, TRBD1 (6 bases). V lost 0 bases and J 7 bases, leaving 16 bases between the germline ends. CDR1 and CDR2 from the germline V gene are MNHEY and SVGAGI. The CDR3 contains 16 residues. The CDR3 bases are TGTGCCAGCAGTTACTCGCCTCCAGGGGAGGGCCAGCCCCAGCATTTT. Translation: CASSYSPPGEGQPQHF.

This clonotype has ten or more counts. The chain carries TRBV6-1 and TRBJ2-7; 7 bases map to TRBD1. The germline CDR1 and CDR2 sequences are MNHNS and SASEGT. This CDR3 has 15 amino acids. With V trimmed by 6 bases and J by 3 bases, 11 bases remained unmatched. The CDR3 sequence: CASSIGGQYIYEQYF. The CDR3 coding sequence is TGTGCCAGCAGCATTGGGGGACAGTACATCTACGAGCAGTACTTC.

Note on this clonotype: No conserved phenylalanine or tryptophan is present at the end of the CDR3, so a read error is the likely explanation. This chain joins TRBV7-2 and TRBJ1-2; D not certain. Trimming removed 6 bases at V and 4 bases at J, with 15 bases between. CDR1 and CDR2 (germline): SGHTA, FQGNSA. The CDR3 has 14 residues. CDR3 sequence (DNA): TGTGCCAGCAGTCCGCAGGCCGTCCTCTATGGCTACACCGTC. Protein sequence: CASSPQAVLYGYTV.

This clonotype was seen a few times. The chain carries TRBV7-9 and TRBJ2-7; D is possibly TRBD2 (6 bases). Trimming stripped 3 bases from V and 0 bases from J, with 12 bases between. This CDR3 region has 15 residues. Germline V gene sequence: CDR1 SEHNR, CDR2 FQNEAQ (reference sequence). This chain's CDR3 is CASSFAGIVSYEQYF. CDR3 DNA: TGTGCCAGCAGCTTCGCGGGGATAGTCTCCTACGAGCAGTACTTC.

The rearrangement uses TRBV20-1 and TRBJ2-3; D is unresolved. From germline, CDR1 is DFQATT and CDR2 SNEGSKA (reference sequence). Trimming pared 3 bases from V and 2 bases from J, leaving 12 bases between. The CDR3 totals 14 residues. CDR3 nucleotide sequence: TGCAGTGCTAGTTCGACTGGCCACACAGATACGCAGTATTTT. As protein: CSASSTGHTDTQYF.

In the case of this clonotype: Since a much larger clone is just one base distant, this may be a read error. This sequence joins TRBV7-2 and TRBJ2-6, with D maybe TRBD1 (5 bases). Germline V gene sequence: CDR1 SGHTA, CDR2 FQGNSA. The CDR3 sequence is 17 residues long. The CDR3 is CVSSLRGQRSGANVLTF. The CDR3 DNA follows: TGTGTCAGCAGCTTAAGGGGTCAGCGCTCTGGGGCCAACGTCCTGACTTTC.